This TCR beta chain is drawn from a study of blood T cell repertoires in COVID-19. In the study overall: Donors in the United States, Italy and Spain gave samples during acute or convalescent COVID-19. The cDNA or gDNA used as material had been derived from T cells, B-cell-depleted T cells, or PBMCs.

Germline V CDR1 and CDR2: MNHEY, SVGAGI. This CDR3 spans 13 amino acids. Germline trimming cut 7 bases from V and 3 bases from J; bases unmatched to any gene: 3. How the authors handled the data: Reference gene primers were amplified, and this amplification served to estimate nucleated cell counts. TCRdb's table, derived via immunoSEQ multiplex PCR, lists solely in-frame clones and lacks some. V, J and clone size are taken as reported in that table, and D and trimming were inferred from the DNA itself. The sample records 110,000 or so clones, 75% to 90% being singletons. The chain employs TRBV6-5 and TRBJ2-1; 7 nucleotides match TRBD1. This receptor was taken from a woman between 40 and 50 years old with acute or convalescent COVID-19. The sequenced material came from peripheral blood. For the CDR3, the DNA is TGTGCCAGCACCGGACAGGTCTACAATGAGCAGTTCTTC. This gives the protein CASTGQVYNEQFF.